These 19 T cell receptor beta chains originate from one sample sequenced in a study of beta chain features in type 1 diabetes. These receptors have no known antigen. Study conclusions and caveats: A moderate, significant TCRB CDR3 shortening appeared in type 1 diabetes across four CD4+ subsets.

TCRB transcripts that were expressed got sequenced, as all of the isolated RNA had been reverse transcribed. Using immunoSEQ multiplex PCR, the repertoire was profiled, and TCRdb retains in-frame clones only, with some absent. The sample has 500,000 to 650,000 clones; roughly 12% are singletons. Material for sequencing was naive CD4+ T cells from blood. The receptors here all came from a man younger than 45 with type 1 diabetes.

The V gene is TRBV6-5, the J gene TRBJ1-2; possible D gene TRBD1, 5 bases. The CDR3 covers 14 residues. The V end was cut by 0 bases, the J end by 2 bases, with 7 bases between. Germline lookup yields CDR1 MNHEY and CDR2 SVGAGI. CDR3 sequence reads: CASSYSDKNYGYTF. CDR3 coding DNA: TGTGCCAGCAGTTACTCGGACAAGAACTATGGCTACACCTTC.

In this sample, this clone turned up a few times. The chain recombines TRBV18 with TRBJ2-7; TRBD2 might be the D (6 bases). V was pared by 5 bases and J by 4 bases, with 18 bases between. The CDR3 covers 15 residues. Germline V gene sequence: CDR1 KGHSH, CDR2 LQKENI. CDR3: CASSVGVAVNYEQYF. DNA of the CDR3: TGTGCCAGCTCAGTCGGTGTAGCGGTTAATTACGAGCAGTACTTC. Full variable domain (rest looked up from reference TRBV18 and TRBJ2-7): NAGVMQNPRHLVRRRGQEARLRCSPMKGHSHVYWYRQLPEEGLKFMVYLQKENIIDESGMPKERFSAEFPKEGPSILRIQQVVRGDSAAYFCASSVGVAVNYEQYFGPGTRLTVT.

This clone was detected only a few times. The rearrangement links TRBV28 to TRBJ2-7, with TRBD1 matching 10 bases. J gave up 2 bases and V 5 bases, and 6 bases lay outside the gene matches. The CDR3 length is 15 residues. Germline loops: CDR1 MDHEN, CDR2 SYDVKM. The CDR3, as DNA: TGTGCCAGCAGTATCAGGACAGGGGGACCCTACGAGCAGTACTTC. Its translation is CASSIRTGGPYEQYF. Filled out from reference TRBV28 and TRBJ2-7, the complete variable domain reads DVKVTQSSRYLVKRTGEKVFLECVQDMDHENMFWYRQDPGLGLRLIYFSYDVKMKEKGDIPEGYSVSREKKERFSLILESASTNQTSMYLCASSIRTGGPYEQYFGPGTRLTVT.

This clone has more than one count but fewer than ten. The CDR3 DNA sequence: TGTGCCAGCAGCGTAGAGGTCGGTAGCAATGAGCAGTTCTTC. As protein: CASSVEVGSNEQFF. J is TRBJ2-1 and V is TRBV9; no reliable D call. Trimming removed 0 bases at V and 6 bases at J, with 10 bases between. The CDR3 runs 14 residues. From germline, CDR1 is SGDLS and CDR2 YYNGEE.

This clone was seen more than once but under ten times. The CDR3 reads CAWSVRRETQYF. The CDR3 nucleotides are TGTGCCTGGAGTGTGCGGCGCGAGACCCAGTACTTC. This chain connects TRBV30 to TRBJ2-5; D gene uncertain. Trimming left V 0 bases short and J 5 bases short, with 7 bases between. This CDR3 has 12 residues. Germline values: CDR1 GTSNPN, CDR2 SVGIG (reference sequence).

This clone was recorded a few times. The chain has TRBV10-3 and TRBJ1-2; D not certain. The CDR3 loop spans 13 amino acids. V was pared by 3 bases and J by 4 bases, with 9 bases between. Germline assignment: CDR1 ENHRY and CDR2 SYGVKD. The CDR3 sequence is CAISEYGSYGYTF. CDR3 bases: TGTGCCATCAGTGAATATGGATCCTATGGCTACACCTTC.

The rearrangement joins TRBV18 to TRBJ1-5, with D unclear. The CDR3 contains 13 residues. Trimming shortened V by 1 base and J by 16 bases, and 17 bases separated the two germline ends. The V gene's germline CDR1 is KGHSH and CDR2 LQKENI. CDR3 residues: CASSPLSGSLIHF. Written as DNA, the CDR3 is TGTGCCAGCTCACCACTCTCGGGAAGCCTCATACATTTT.

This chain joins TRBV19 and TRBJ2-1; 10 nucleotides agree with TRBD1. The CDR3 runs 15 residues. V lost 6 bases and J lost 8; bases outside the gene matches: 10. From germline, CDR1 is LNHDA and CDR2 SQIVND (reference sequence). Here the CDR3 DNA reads TGTGCCAGTAGGGAGCCGGGACAGGGGACGCATGAGCAGTTCTTC. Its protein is CASREPGQGTHEQFF.

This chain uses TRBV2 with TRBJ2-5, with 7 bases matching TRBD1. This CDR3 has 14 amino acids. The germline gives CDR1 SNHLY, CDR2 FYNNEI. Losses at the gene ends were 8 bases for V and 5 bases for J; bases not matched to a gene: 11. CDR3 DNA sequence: TGTGCCAGCGGATTAGACAGGGAATACGAGACCCAGTACTTC. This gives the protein CASGLDREYETQYF.

CDR3 nucleotide sequence: TGTGCCAGCAGCCTCGAGGGTGGGAACACTGAAGCTTTCTTT. Its protein is CASSLEGGNTEAFF. The chain carries TRBV14 and TRBJ1-1; D remains ambiguous. The V end was cut by 4 bases, the J end by 1 base, with 10 bases between. The germline V gene encodes CDR1 SGHDN and CDR2 FVKESK. This CDR3 has 14 amino acids.

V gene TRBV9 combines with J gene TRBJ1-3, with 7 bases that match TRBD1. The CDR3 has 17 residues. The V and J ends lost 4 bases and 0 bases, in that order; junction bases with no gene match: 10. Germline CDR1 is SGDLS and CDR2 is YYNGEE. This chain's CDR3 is CASSPSTGALSGNTIYF. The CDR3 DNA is TGTGCCAGCAGCCCCTCAACAGGGGCCCTCTCTGGAAACACCATATATTTT.

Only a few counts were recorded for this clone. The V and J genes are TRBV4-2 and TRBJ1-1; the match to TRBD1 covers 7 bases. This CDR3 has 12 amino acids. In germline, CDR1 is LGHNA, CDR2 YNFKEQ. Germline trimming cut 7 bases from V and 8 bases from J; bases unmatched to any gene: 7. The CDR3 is CASIDRDWEAFF. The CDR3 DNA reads TGTGCCAGCATTGACAGGGATTGGGAAGCTTTCTTT.

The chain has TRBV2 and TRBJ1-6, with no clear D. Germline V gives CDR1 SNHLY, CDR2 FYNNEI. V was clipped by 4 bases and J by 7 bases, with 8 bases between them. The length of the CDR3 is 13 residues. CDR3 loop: CASSVQVNSPLHF. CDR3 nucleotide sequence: TGTGCCAGCAGTGTCCAGGTGAATTCACCCCTCCACTTT.

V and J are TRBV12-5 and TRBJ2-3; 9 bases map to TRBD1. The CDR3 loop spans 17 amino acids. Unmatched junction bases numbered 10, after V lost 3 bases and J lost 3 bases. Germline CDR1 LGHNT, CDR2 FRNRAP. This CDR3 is CASGLGTGTIFTDTQYF. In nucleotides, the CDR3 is TGTGCTAGTGGTTTAGGGACAGGGACGATATTTACAGATACGCAGTATTTT.

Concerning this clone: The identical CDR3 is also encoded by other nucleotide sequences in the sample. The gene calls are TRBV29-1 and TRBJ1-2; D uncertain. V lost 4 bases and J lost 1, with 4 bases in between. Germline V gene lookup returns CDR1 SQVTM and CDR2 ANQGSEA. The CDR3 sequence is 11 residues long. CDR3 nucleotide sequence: TGCAGCGTTGGGGATAACTATGGCTACACCTTC. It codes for CSVGDNYGYTF.

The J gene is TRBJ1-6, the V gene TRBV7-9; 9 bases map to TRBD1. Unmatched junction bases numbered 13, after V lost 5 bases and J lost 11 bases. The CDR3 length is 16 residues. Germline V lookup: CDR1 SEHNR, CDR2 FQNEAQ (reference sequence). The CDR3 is CASSPRQGGEKAPLHF. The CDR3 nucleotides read TGTGCCAGCAGCCCTCGACAGGGGGGAGAGAAGGCACCCCTCCACTTT.

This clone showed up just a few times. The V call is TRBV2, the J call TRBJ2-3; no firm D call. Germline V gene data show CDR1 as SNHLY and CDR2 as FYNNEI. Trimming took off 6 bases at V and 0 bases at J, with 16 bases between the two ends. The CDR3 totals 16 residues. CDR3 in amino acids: CASSPRGIPSTDTQYF. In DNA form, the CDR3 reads TGTGCCAGCAGCCCACGAGGAATCCCTAGCACAGATACGCAGTATTTT. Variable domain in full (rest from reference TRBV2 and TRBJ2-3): EPEVTQTPSHQVTQMGQEVILRCVPISNHLYFYWYRQILGQKVEFLVSFYNNEISEKSEIFDDQFSVERPDGSNFTLKIRSTKLEDSAMYFCASSPRGIPSTDTQYFGPGTRLTVL.

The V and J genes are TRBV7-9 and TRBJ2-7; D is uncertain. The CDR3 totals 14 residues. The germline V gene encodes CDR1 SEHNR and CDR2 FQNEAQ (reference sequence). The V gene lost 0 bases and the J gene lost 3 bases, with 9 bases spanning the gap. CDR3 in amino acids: CASSLAGRGYEQYF. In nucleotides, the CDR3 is TGTGCCAGCAGCTTAGCCGGCCGCGGCTACGAGCAGTACTTC.

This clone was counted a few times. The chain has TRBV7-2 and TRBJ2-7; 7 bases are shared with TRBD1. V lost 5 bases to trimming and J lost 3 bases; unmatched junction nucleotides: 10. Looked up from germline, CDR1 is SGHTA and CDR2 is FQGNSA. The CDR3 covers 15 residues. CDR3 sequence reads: CASSPRQGSDYEQYF. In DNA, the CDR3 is TGTGCCAGCAGCCCTCGACAGGGAAGTGACTACGAGCAGTACTTC. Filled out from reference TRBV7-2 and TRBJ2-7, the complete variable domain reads GAGVSQSPSNKVTEKGKDVELRCDPISGHTALYWYRQSLGQGLEFLIYFQGNSAPDKSGLPSDRFSAERTGGSVSTLTIQRTQQEDSAVYLCASSPRQGSDYEQYFGPGTRLTVT.